Listed below are T cell receptor beta chains from one sample, sequenced in a study of cytomegalovirus exposure and HLA in healthy donors. Here immunoSEQ multiplex PCR was the method, and the copy in TCRdb shows in-frame clones only, minus some. The profile shows some 130,000 clones, more than 80% of them singletons. Sequencing was carried out using PBMCs. These receptors were obtained from a man in his thirties or forties in good health and CMV-seronegative. Both conserved end residues are trimmed from each CDR3. Fields, in order: J gene, V gene, CDR3 protein.

TRBJ2-7 TRBV13 ASSFSTGRYEQY
TRBJ2-7 TRBV19 ASRTSGSVEQY
TRBJ2-1 TRBV9 ASSVVSRGNNEQF
TRBJ2-7 TRBV13 ASSLSEYEQY
TRBJ2-2 TRBV29-1 SVVLTGGLAGGPANTGELF
TRBJ2-1 TRBV11-2 ASSRGQGAGEQF
TRBJ2-7 TRBV14 ASSQGRYSANYEQY
TRBJ2-1 TRBV27 ASSLGLAYNEQF
TRBJ2-1 TRBV6-5 ASSYGLAPSYNEQF
TRBJ1-5 TRBV29-1 SVEEGGGQPQH
TRBJ1-5 TRBV11-3 ASSLSAGGYSNQPQH
TRBJ2-1 TRBV5-6 ASSLVIGVKGDEQF
TRBJ2-7 TRBV28 ASRLEQY
TRBJ1-2 TRBV5-1 ASSADRGFFGYT
TRBJ2-7 TRBV11-2 ASSLGTSSEQY
TRBJ2-1 TRBV7-9 ASSFPTSGTESSYNEQF
TRBJ1-1 TRBV6-5 ASTPQGAGTEAF
TRBJ2-3 TRBV6-5 ASSYSLAGGTDTQY
TRBJ1-1 TRBV7-9 ASSFGNTEAF
TRBJ2-1 TRBV21-1 ASSKALGQTGTSGYNEQF
TRBJ2-1 TRBV10-1 ASSPSGRDNEQF
TRBJ1-5 TRBV7-9 ASSSSGTGGGQPQN
TRBJ2-7 TRBV5-4 ASSLRLGQTYEQY
TRBJ1-4 TRBV15 ATSREKYGGLRGEKLF
TRBJ2-1 TRBV7-6 ASSAGTSGRARANEQF
TRBJ2-7 TRBV15 ATSRSGLVGGEQY
TRBJ2-2 TRBV19 ASSNPGGYTGELF
TRBJ2-5 TRBV5-8 ASSPRRETQY
- TRBV6-6 ASRPSGSSYEQY
TRBJ2-7 TRBV19 ASSFGTGKAYEQY
TRBJ2-7 TRBV28 ASSLDRGEYYEQY
TRBJ1-4 TRBV6-1 ASSPTTGVEKLF
TRBJ2-7 TRBV19 ASSNNQPGSEQY